The sequence of this T cell receptor beta chain was determined in a study of OX40 agonist ivuxolimab in advanced cancers. In the study overall: Mean age roughly 65 years, range about 23 to 80; around 80% male. Study findings and constraints: Some nonresponders likewise displayed low normalized T-cell clonal expansion. Relative to CD4+, CD8+ T cells held more expanded clones on average.

Sampling of blood occurred at baseline, cycle 4 day 1, and cycle 7 day 1. Notes on this clone: Its antigen is unknown.

V was shortened by 4 bases and J by 2 bases, with 14 bases between the two germline ends. The germline gives CDR1 MNHEY, CDR2 SMNVEV (reference sequence). CDR3 length: 15 residues. The data were produced by immunoSEQ multiplex PCR, yet TCRdb's version contains in-frame clones alone and is incomplete. The table shows 45,000 to 65,000 clones, with 85% to 90% occurring only once. The chain is built from TRBV27 and TRBJ2-5; weak D call: TRBD2 (5 bases). The sequence was obtained from an adult with an advanced solid tumor such as melanoma, head and neck, liver or kidney cancer. This specimen was CD4+ or CD8+ T cells sorted from blood, taken in a trial of the OX40 agonist ivuxolimab. CDR3 amino acids: CASSSGYFEQETQYF. CDR3 DNA sequence: TGTGCCAGCAGTTCGGGATATTTCGAACAAGAGACCCAGTACTTC.